The next 13 T cell receptor beta chains were all read from a single sample in a study of blood T cell repertoires in COVID-19. Profiled with immunoSEQ multiplex PCR; TCRdb holds only in-frame clones, not every one. The repertoire consists of 100,000 or so clones, with around 87% occurring once and the leading ten covering roughly 10%. Sequenced: peripheral blood. Receptors originate from a woman aged 25 to 39 with acute or convalescent COVID-19.

The V call is TRBV9, the J call TRBJ1-2; 7 bases line up with TRBD1. Germline CDR1 reads SGDLS; CDR2 reads YYNGEE. The V and J ends lost 6 bases and 3 bases, in that order; junction bases with no gene match: 14. There are 16 residues in the CDR3. CDR3 region: CASKGATGSFDYGYTF. The CDR3 DNA is TGTGCCAGCAAGGGGGCAACAGGCTCCTTTGACTATGGCTACACCTTC.

The chain recombines TRBV27 with TRBJ1-1, with 9 bases fitting TRBD1. The germline V gene has CDR1 MNHEY and CDR2 SMNVEV (reference sequence). V was clipped by 5 bases and J by 4 bases; unmatched bases: 8. The CDR3 is 15 amino acids. CDR3 in DNA: TGTGCCAGCAGTCCGCCACAGGGGGCTGGCACTGAAGCTTTCTTT. As protein: CASSPPQGAGTEAFF.

The chain combines TRBV21-1 with TRBJ1-1. TRBV21-1 is tagged as a pseudogene. The CDR3 runs 14 residues. This CDR3 is CASSKPGTLTEAFF. The DNA for the CDR3 is TGTGCCAGCAGCAAGCCGGGGACTTTAACTGAAGCTTTCTTT.

The chain employs TRBV5-6 and TRBJ1-2; D possibly corresponds to TRBD1 (5 bases). The germline CDR1 and CDR2 sequences are SGHDT and YYEEEE. The CDR3 runs to 15 residues. V dropped 4 bases and J dropped 7 bases, with 20 bases sitting between them. CDR3 amino acids: CASSGTGGVLGGYTF. CDR3 nucleotide sequence: TGTGCCAGCAGCGGGACGGGGGGAGTACTGGGTGGCTACACCTTC. Drawing the rest from reference TRBV5-6 and TRBJ1-2, the complete variable domain is DAGVTQSPTHLIKTRGQQVTLRCSPKSGHDTVSWYQQALGQGPQFIFQYYEEEERQRGNFPDRFSGHQFPNYSSELNVNALLLGDSALYLCASSGTGGVLGGYTFGSGTRLTVV.

This sequence joins TRBV2 and TRBJ1-1; D is unclear. Germline V gene sequence: CDR1 SNHLY, CDR2 FYNNEI. V lost 6 bases and J lost 0, with 8 bases in between. The CDR3 runs 13 residues. CDR3 in amino acids: CASSTPMNTEAFF. CDR3 bases: TGTGCCAGCAGCACTCCCATGAACACTGAAGCTTTCTTT.

This rearrangement joins TRBV3-1 (or the pseudogene TRBV3-2) to TRBJ2-4; 8 bases map to TRBD1. Per germline, CDR1 LGHDT and CDR2 YNNKEL (reference sequence). The CDR3 spans 19 residues. Trimming cost V 4 bases and J 6 bases; bases outside gene matches: 20. The CDR3 sequence is CASSPDSFPQGARGNIQYF. The CDR3 nucleotides read TGTGCCAGCAGCCCCGACTCCTTTCCCCAGGGGGCGCGAGGAAACATTCAGTACTTC.

The rearrangement links TRBV21-1 to TRBJ2-3; the table's D call, TRBD2, was not checked against the DNA. TRBV21-1 is designated a pseudogene. The length of the CDR3 is 19 residues. The CDR3 nucleotides read TGTGCCAGCAGCAAAGGAATTTTAGGGACTAGCGGGGGCACAGATACGCAGTATTTT. This codes for CASSKGILGTSGGTDTQYF.

The rearrangement joins TRBV7-9 to TRBJ1-2, with 7 nucleotides matching TRBD1. The CDR3 length is 14 residues. The germline CDR1 and CDR2 sequences are SEHNR and FQNEAQ (reference sequence). V gave up 11 bases and J gave up 6 bases; unmatched junction bases: 15. The CDR3 sequence is CAGSKQGNSHGYTF. The CDR3 DNA reads as TGTGCCGGCTCAAAACAGGGGAACTCACATGGCTACACCTTC.

The rearrangement links TRBV27 to TRBJ2-7; the match to TRBD2 covers 7 bases. The CDR3 length is 14 residues. The germline CDR1 and CDR2 sequences are MNHEY and SMNVEV (reference sequence). Germline trimming cut 3 bases from V and 2 bases from J; bases unmatched to any gene: 4. The DNA of the CDR3 is TGTGCCAGCAGTTTTGGCGGGGGTGCCTACGAGCAGTACTTC. This translates into CASSFGGGAYEQYF.

The J gene is TRBJ2-1, the V gene TRBV28; D gene unclear. The ends were cut back, 7 bases at V and 2 bases at J, with 9 bases in the middle. The CDR3 extends over 13 amino acids. Germline V gene sequence: CDR1 MDHEN, CDR2 SYDVKM. The DNA for the CDR3 is TGTGCCAGCATCGCGGCCCCCTACAATGAGCAGTTCTTC. Protein: CASIAAPYNEQFF. The full variable domain, in which reference TRBV28 and TRBJ2-1 provide the parts outside the CDR3, is DVKVTQSSRYLVKRTGEKVFLECVQDMDHENMFWYRQDPGLGLRLIYFSYDVKMKEKGDIPEGYSVSREKKERFSLILESASTNQTSMYLCASIAAPYNEQFFGPGTRLTVL.

The V and J genes are TRBV5-1 and TRBJ1-3, with D possibly TRBD1 on 6 matching bases. Trimming pared 1 base from V and 4 bases from J, leaving 15 bases between. Germline CDR1 and CDR2: SGHRS and YFSETQ. The CDR3 length is 16 residues. The chain's CDR3 is CASSLWAGAGGNTIYF. In DNA form, the CDR3 reads TGCGCCAGCAGCTTGTGGGCAGGGGCCGGAGGAAACACCATATATTTT.

This CDR3 is CSASQGQTYGYTF. In nucleotides, the CDR3 is TGCAGTGCTAGTCAAGGACAGACCTATGGCTACACCTTC. The genes are TRBV20-1 and TRBJ1-2; D is possibly TRBD1 (6 bases). V was trimmed by 3 bases and J by 4 bases, leaving 12 bases between them. The germline V gene encodes CDR1 DFQATT and CDR2 SNEGSKA (reference sequence). There are 13 residues in the CDR3.

This chain uses TRBV5-8 with TRBJ2-1; 14 bases map to TRBD2. Germline-derived CDR1 and CDR2 are SGHTS and YDEGEE. The CDR3 is made up of 15 amino acids. Trimming removed 4 bases from V and 6 bases from J; junction bases left unmatched: 3. In DNA form, the CDR3 reads TGTGCCAGCAGCCCAGGGACTAGCGGGGGCAATGAGCAGTTCTTC. Residues: CASSPGTSGGNEQFF.